A selection of T cell receptor beta chains follows, all from one sample in a study of OX40 agonist ivuxolimab in advanced cancers. The repertoire was sequenced with immunoSEQ multiplex PCR; TCRdb's copy has only in-frame clones and lacks some. The data hold 25,000 to 40,000 clones, with 81% observed a single time. The specimen was CD4+ or CD8+ T cells sorted from blood, collected in a trial of the OX40 agonist ivuxolimab. The receptors originated from an adult with an advanced solid tumor such as melanoma, head and neck, liver or kidney cancer. The CDR3 runs from the conserved cysteine through the conserved F or W. D genes are given only for firm matches. Only part of the rows carry a size: once, few, many, or a class if the clone is expanded.

D gene: TRBD2; J gene: TRBJ2-1; V gene: TRBV9; clone size: .; CDR3 protein: CASSSRIAGGQNEQFF; CDR3 DNA: TGTGCCAGCAGTTCCCGGATAGCGGGGGGGCAGAATGAGCAGTTCTTC
D gene: TRBD2; J gene: TRBJ2-7; V gene: TRBV5-6; clone size: once; CDR3 protein: CASSLGAGGLGEQYF; CDR3 DNA: TGTGCCAGCAGCTTGGGAGCGGGAGGTTTGGGCGAGCAGTACTTC
D gene: .; J gene: TRBJ2-4; V gene: TRBV11-2; clone size: .; CDR3 protein: CASSLRQGHGIQYF; CDR3 DNA: TGTGCCAGCAGCTTAAGGCAGGGGCATGGCATTCAGTACTTC
D gene: TRBD1; J gene: TRBJ2-7; V gene: TRBV10-2; clone size: .; CDR3 protein: CASSASSGTGYEQYF; CDR3 DNA: TGCGCCAGCAGTGCCTCTTCCGGGACAGGGTACGAGCAGTACTTC
D gene: TRBD2; J gene: TRBJ2-7; V gene: TRBV6-5; clone size: .; CDR3 protein: CASSRLAGGDEQYF; CDR3 DNA: TGTGCCAGCAGTCGACTAGCGGGGGGTGACGAGCAGTACTTC
D gene: TRBD1; J gene: TRBJ2-1; V gene: TRBV7-3; clone size: .; CDR3 protein: CATGTGGGNEQFF; CDR3 DNA: TGTGCCACCGGGACAGGGGGCGGGAATGAGCAGTTCTTC
D gene: .; J gene: TRBJ1-3; V gene: TRBV30; clone size: .; CDR3 protein: CAWSVLNSGNTIYF; CDR3 DNA: TGTGCCTGGAGTGTACTGAACTCTGGAAACACCATATATTTT
D gene: .; J gene: TRBJ1-5; V gene: TRBV15; clone size: .; CDR3 protein: CATSRANQPQHF; CDR3 DNA: TGTGCCACCAGCAGGGCAAATCAGCCCCAGCATTTT
D gene: TRBD1; J gene: TRBJ2-7; V gene: TRBV18; clone size: .; CDR3 protein: CASSPFPTGQGVHEQYF; CDR3 DNA: TGTGCCAGCTCACCATTTCCAACGGGACAGGGGGTCCACGAGCAGTACTTC
D gene: .; J gene: TRBJ1-1; V gene: TRBV6-5; clone size: once; CDR3 protein: CASSYLETTEAFF; CDR3 DNA: TGTGCCAGCAGTTACTTGGAGACCACTGAAGCTTTCTTT
D gene: .; J gene: TRBJ2-3; V gene: TRBV30; clone size: .; CDR3 protein: CAWSAHDSGYTDTQYF; CDR3 DNA: TGTGCCTGGAGTGCCCACGACAGCGGGTACACAGATACGCAGTATTTT
D gene: TRBD2; J gene: TRBJ2-1; V gene: TRBV6-1; clone size: .; CDR3 protein: CASSRTKGGEQFF; CDR3 DNA: TGTGCCAGCAGCCGAACCAAGGGAGGGGAGCAGTTCTTC
D gene: .; J gene: TRBJ1-4; V gene: TRBV29-1; clone size: .; CDR3 protein: CSAQDGEGNEKLFF; CDR3 DNA: TGCAGCGCCCAGGACGGGGAGGGTAATGAAAAACTGTTTTTT
D gene: TRBD1; J gene: TRBJ1-6; V gene: TRBV10-3; clone size: .; CDR3 protein: CASKPGQGANSPLHF; CDR3 DNA: TGTGCCTCAAAGCCGGGACAGGGGGCTAATTCACCCCTCCACTTT
D gene: .; J gene: TRBJ1-2; V gene: TRBV28; clone size: few; CDR3 protein: CASSATAGYTF; CDR3 DNA: TGTGCCAGCAGTGCCACGGCTGGCTACACCTTC
D gene: .; J gene: TRBJ2-7; V gene: TRBV6-5; clone size: .; CDR3 protein: CASRSQKTYEQYF; CDR3 DNA: TGTGCCAGCAGATCACAAAAAACCTACGAGCAGTACTTC
D gene: .; J gene: TRBJ1-3; V gene: TRBV7-2; clone size: .; CDR3 protein: CASSPGFSGNTIYF; CDR3 DNA: TGTGCCAGCAGCCCGGGATTCTCTGGAAACACCATATATTTT
D gene: TRBD2; J gene: TRBJ2-3; V gene: TRBV7-9; clone size: .; CDR3 protein: CASSRSGGVTDTQYF; CDR3 DNA: TGTGCCAGCAGTAGAAGCGGGGGGGTCACAGATACGCAGTATTTT